These 6 T cell receptor beta chains share one sample of origin, sequenced in a study of somatic mutations in cytotoxic T cells in rheumatoid arthritis (dated by TCRdb to 2017 to 2019). Library construction relied on the immunoSEQ multiplex PCR assay. The clones in this table, taken by TCRdb from immuneACCESS, are in-frame only. Not every clone is retained; where verified, under half of the shortfall comes from an unresolved V gene, and the cause of the rest is unknown. The sample table holds some 26,000 clones, of which over 80% were seen once. Over 5% of the sample is in the top ten clones. The sequenced sample was CD8+ T cells sorted from blood. Source of these receptors: a man in his fifties in good health.

V gene TRBV27 combines with J gene TRBJ1-1; D is uncertain. Germline-derived CDR1 and CDR2 are MNHEY and SMNVEV (reference sequence). V lost 4 bases, J lost 7 bases, and 16 bases lay in between. The CDR3 totals 14 residues. The CDR3 loop reads CASSSFEGRLEAFF. CDR3 sequence (DNA): TGTGCCAGCAGTTCCTTCGAGGGTAGGCTTGAAGCTTTCTTT.

Here the CDR3 reads CASSLKRELSNEQFF. The CDR3 DNA reads TGTGCCAGCAGCTTAAAGCGGGAATTAAGCAATGAGCAGTTCTTC. The V gene is TRBV5-4, the J gene TRBJ2-1; 7 bases fit TRBD2. This CDR3 contains 15 residues. Germline-derived CDR1 and CDR2 are SGHNT and YYREEE (reference sequence). Trimming cost V 2 bases and J 6 bases; bases outside gene matches: 8.

A single count supports this clone. The chain couples TRBV5-1 to TRBJ2-1, with 7 bases fitting TRBD2. CDR3 size: 16 residues. V shed 0 bases and J 10 bases; nucleotides not matched to a gene: 13. Germline CDR1 reads SGHRS; CDR2 reads YFSETQ. As DNA, the CDR3 is TGCGCCAGCAGCTTGGGCCCCCCGGGGCTAGCGGAAGAGCAGTTCTTC. Translation: CASSLGPPGLAEEQFF.

The chain uses TRBV6-5 and TRBJ2-3; D gene unclear. The CDR3 covers 13 residues. Germline CDR1 MNHEY, CDR2 SVGAGI. V was cut by 8 bases and J by 2 bases, with 11 bases left in between. CDR3 DNA: TGTGCCAGCTTTGCGCGTGCCACAGATACGCAGTATTTT. Its protein is CASFARATDTQYF.

The rearrangement joins TRBV5-6 to TRBJ2-5; D might be TRBD1 (6 bases). V lost 4 bases and J lost 11, with 18 bases in between. The CDR3 contains 13 residues. Germline-derived CDR1 and CDR2 are SGHDT and YYEEEE. The CDR3 loop is CASSGVGQREQYF. CDR3 nucleotides: TGTGCCAGCAGCGGGGTAGGACAGAGGGAGCAGTACTTC.

This clone was picked up one time. The V call is TRBV27, the J call TRBJ2-7, with 11 nucleotides matching TRBD2. J was trimmed by 2 bases and V by 6 bases; bases with no gene match: 3. This CDR3 region has 14 residues. Per germline, CDR1 MNHEY and CDR2 SMNVEV (reference sequence). In DNA form, the CDR3 reads TGTGCCAGCAGACCGGGACTAGCGGCCTACGAGCAGTACTTC. Translation: CASRPGLAAYEQYF.